The source of this T cell receptor (beta chain) is a study of shared clonotypes between healthy human individuals. Germline V gene lookup returns CDR1 SGHTA and CDR2 FQGNSA. The CDR3 is 15 amino acids. V dropped 2 bases and J dropped 7; count of bases not matched to a gene: 8. The unsorted samples took tens of millions of PBMCs to get genomic DNA. With ten immunoSEQ deep assay plates, unsorted PBMC DNA underwent sequencing. Clones were read by immunoSEQ multiplex PCR, and TCRdb kept only the in-frame ones, dropping some. The data hold fewer than 600,000 clones, with 79% observed a single time. This chain links TRBV7-2 with TRBJ2-1, with 7 bases lining up with TRBD2. The source material was PBMCs. This TCR was sampled from a woman between 35 and 50 years old in good health. Some clones in this sample may be carry-over from other donors' samples. Here the CDR3 DNA reads TGTGCCAGCAGCTTACGAGCGGGACTAAGGAATGAGCAGTTCTTC. This translates into CASSLRAGLRNEQFF.